The present entry profiles one T cell receptor beta chain with its context. These data belong to a study of blood T cell repertoires in COVID-19. Turning to the study itself: Sites across the United States, Italy and Spain contributed samples from acute and convalescent COVID-19. T cells, B-cell-depleted T cells, or PBMCs supplied cDNA or gDNA.

After removal of 4 bases from V and 5 bases from J, the junction contained 5 bases not matched to a gene. This CDR3 comprises 14 residues. CDR1 and CDR2 (germline): ENHRY, SYGVKD. Donors of Cohort 3 who recovered were those that had two negative PCRs, clearance, or symptom resolution. Original processing notes: Estimates of nucleated cell counts were drawn from the amplification of reference gene primers. Sequenced by immunoSEQ multiplex PCR; TCRdb stores in-frame clones only, minus some. D and trimming come from the DNA, and the V and J calls and clone size come from that table. The sample holds about 220,000 clones, 84% seen once.

The rearrangement uses TRBV10-3 and TRBJ1-1; 9 bases match TRBD1. The sequencing sample was made of PBMCs or T cells enriched from blood (not recorded which). The clonotype was recovered from a woman between 40 and 50 years old who had recovered from COVID-19. CDR3 protein: CAISGTGGRTEAFF. In DNA form, the CDR3 reads TGTGCCATCAGTGGAACAGGGGGCAGGACTGAAGCTTTCTTT.